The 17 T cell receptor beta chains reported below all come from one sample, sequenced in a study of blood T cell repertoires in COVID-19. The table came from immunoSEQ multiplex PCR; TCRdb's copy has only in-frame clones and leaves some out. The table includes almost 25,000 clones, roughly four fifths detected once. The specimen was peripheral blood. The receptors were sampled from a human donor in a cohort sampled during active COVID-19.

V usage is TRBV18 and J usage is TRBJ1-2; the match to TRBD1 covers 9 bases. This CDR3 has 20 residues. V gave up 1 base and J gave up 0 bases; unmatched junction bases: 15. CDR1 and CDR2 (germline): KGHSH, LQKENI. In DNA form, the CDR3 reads TGTGCCAGCTCACCACTCCACGGGACAGGGAGAACTATAACTAACTATGGCTACACCTTC. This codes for CASSPLHGTGRTITNYGYTF.

The CDR3 protein is CASRRTGTNGYTF. CDR3 coding DNA: TGTGCCAGCAGGCGGACAGGGACAAACGGCTACACCTTC. The chain has TRBV7-2 and TRBJ1-2, with 8 bases that match TRBD1. Losses at the gene ends were 6 bases for V and 8 bases for J; bases not matched to a gene: 8. CDR1 SGHTA and CDR2 FQGNSA come from the germline V gene. The CDR3 has 13 amino acids.

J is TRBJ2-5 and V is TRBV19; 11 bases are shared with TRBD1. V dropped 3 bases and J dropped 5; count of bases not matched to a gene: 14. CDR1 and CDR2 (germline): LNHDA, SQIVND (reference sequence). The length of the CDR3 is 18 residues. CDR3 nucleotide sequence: TGTGCCAGTAGTATCGTGGGACAGGGGGTTCGGATTGGGGAGACCCAGTACTTC. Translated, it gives CASSIVGQGVRIGETQYF.

The CDR3 is CASSSTVGAGAKNIQYF. CDR3 DNA sequence: TGTGCCAGCAGCTCCACCGTGGGGGCTGGAGCCAAAAACATTCAGTACTTC. This chain links TRBV7-2 with TRBJ2-4, with D maybe TRBD1 (6 bases). CDR3 length equals 17 residues. With 4 bases removed from V and 0 bases from J, the gap between germline ends came to 16 bases. The germline V gene encodes CDR1 SGHTA and CDR2 FQGNSA.

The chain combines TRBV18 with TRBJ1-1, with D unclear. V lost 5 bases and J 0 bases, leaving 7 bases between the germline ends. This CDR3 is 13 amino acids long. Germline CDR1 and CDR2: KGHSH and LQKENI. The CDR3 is CASSTEMNTEAFF. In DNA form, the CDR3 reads TGTGCCAGCTCAACAGAGATGAACACTGAAGCTTTCTTT. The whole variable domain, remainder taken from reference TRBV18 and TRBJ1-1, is NAGVMQNPRHLVRRRGQEARLRCSPMKGHSHVYWYRQLPEEGLKFMVYLQKENIIDESGMPKERFSAEFPKEGPSILRIQQVVRGDSAAYFCASSTEMNTEAFFGQGTRLTVV.

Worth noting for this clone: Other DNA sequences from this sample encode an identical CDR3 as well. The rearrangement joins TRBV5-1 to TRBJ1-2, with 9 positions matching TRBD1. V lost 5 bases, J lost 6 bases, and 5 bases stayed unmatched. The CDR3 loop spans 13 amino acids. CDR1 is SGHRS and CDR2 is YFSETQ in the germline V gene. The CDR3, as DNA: TGCGCCAGCAGACCAGACAGGGGGGATGGCTACACCTTC. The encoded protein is CASRPDRGDGYTF.

The CDR3 sequence: CATSADRGNTIYF. CDR3 in DNA: TGTGCCACCAGTGCGGACAGAGGAAACACCATATATTTT. The chain carries TRBV24-1 and TRBJ1-3; tentatively, D is TRBD1 (6 bases). The CDR3 spans 13 residues. CDR1 is KGHDR, CDR2 SFDVKD, per germline. The V end lost 5 bases, the J end lost 4 bases, and 8 bases lay between the germline ends.

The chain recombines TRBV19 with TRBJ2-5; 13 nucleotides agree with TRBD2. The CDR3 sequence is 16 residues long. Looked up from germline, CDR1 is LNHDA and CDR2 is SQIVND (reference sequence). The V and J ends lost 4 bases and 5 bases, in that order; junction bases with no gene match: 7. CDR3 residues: CASSRTSGRKDETQYF. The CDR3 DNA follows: TGTGCCAGTAGTAGGACTAGCGGGAGAAAGGATGAGACCCAGTACTTC.

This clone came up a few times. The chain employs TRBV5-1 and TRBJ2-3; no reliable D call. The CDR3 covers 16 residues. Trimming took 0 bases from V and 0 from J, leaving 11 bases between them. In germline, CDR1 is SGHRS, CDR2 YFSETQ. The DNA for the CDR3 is TGCGCCAGCAGCTTGGACCCGACTTTTAGCACAGATACGCAGTATTTT. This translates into CASSLDPTFSTDTQYF.

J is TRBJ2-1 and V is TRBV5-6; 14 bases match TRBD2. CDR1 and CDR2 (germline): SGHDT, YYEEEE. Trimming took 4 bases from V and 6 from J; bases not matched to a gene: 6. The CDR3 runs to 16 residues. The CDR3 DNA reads TGTGCCAGCAGCCTGGGACTAGCGGGAGTATCCAATGAGCAGTTCTTC. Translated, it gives CASSLGLAGVSNEQFF.

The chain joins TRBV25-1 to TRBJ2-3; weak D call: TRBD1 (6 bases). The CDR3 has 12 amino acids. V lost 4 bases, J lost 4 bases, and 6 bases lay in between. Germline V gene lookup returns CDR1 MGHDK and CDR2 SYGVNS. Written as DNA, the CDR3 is TGTGCCAGCAGTGCAGGGGCAGATACGCAGTATTTT. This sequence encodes CASSAGADTQYF. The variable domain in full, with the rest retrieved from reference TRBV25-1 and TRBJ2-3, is EADIYQTPRYLVIGTGKKITLECSQTMGHDKMYWYQQDPGMELHLIHYSYGVNSTEKGDLSSESTVSRIRTEHFPLTLESARPSHTSQYLCASSAGADTQYFGPGTRLTVL.

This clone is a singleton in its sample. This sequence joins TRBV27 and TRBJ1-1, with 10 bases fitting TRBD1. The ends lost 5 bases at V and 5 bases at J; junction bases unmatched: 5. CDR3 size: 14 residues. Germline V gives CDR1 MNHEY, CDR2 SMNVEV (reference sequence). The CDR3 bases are TGTGCCAGCAGTCCGACAGGGGGCCGGACTGAAGCTTTCTTT. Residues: CASSPTGGRTEAFF.

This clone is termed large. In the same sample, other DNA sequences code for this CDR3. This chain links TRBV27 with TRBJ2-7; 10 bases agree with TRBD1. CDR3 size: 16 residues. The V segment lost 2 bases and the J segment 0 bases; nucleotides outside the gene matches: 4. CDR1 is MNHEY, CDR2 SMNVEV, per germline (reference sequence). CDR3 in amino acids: CASSLGDRGLSYEQYF. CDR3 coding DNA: TGTGCCAGCAGTTTAGGGGACAGGGGCCTCTCCTACGAGCAGTACTTC.

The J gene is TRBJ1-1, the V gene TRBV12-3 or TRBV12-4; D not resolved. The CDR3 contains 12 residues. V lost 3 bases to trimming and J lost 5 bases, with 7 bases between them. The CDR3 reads CASSFAGTEAFF. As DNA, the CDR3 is TGTGCCAGCAGTTTTGCGGGGACTGAAGCTTTCTTT.

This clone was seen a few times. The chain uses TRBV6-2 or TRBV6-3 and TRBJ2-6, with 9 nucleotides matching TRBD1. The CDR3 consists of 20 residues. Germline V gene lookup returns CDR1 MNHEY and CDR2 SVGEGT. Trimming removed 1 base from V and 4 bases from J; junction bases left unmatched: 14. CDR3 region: CASSYLQDRGIYLGANVLTF. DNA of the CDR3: TGTGCCAGCAGTTACTTGCAGGACAGGGGAATCTATCTCGGGGCCAACGTCCTGACTTTC.

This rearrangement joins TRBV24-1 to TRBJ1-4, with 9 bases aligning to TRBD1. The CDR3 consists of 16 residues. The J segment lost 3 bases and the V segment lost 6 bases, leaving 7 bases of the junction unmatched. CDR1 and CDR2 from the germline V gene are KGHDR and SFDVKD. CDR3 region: CATSPGTGNPNEKLFF. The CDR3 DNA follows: TGTGCCACCAGTCCCGGGACAGGGAATCCTAATGAAAAACTGTTTTTT.

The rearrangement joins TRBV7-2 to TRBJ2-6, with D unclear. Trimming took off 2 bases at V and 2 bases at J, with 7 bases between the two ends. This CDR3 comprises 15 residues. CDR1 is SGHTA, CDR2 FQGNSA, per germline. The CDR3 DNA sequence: TGTGCCAGCAGCTTAAGTAGAGCTGGGGCCAACGTCCTGACTTTC. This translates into CASSLSRAGANVLTF.